Listed below are T cell receptor beta chains from one sample, sequenced in a study of blood T cell repertoires in COVID-19. Profiled with immunoSEQ multiplex PCR; TCRdb holds only in-frame clones, not every one. The profile shows 11,000 to 15,000 clones, 80% to 90% of them singletons. The sequenced sample was peripheral blood. The receptors originated from a human donor in a cohort sampled during active COVID-19. The CDR3 runs from the conserved cysteine through the conserved F or W. D genes are given only for firm matches. Clone size is stated in some rows and not others, as once, few, many or a class when expanded.

clone size	D gene	V gene	J gene	CDR3 DNA	CDR3 protein
-	TRBD2	TRBV27	TRBJ2-2	TGTGCCAGCAGTACCCTAGCGGGGCACACCGGGGAGCTGTTTTTT	CASSTLAGHTGELFF
-	-	TRBV15	TRBJ2-7	TGTGCCACCAGCAAGGGGCCGGGTACGGACGAGCAGTACTTC	CATSKGPGTDEQYF
once	-	TRBV5-1	TRBJ1-4	TGCGCCAGCAGCTTGTACAGTGCAACTAATGAAAAACTGTTTTTT	CASSLYSATNEKLFF
-	TRBD2	TRBV6-2/TRBV6-3	TRBJ2-7	TGTGCCAGCAGTGGACCGGGACTAGCGAGTTCTTTTATCTCCTACGAGCAGTACTTC	CASSGPGLASSFISYEQYF
few	-	TRBV29-1	TRBJ1-1	TGCAGCGCCAATTTGAACACTGAAGCTTTCTTT	CSANLNTEAFF
-	-	TRBV19	TRBJ2-3	TGTGCCAGTAGGGGCCCCCTCACAGATACGCAGTATTTT	CASRGPLTDTQYF
-	TRBD1	TRBV2	TRBJ1-5	TGTGCCACCGACAGGGGGCCGGGTCAGCCCCAGCATTTT	CATDRGPGQPQHF
-	TRBD2	TRBV15	TRBJ2-1	TGTGCCACCAGCAGAGATAGGGGACTAGCGGGGGACCGAGGGAATGAGCAGTTCTTC	CATSRDRGLAGDRGNEQFF
-	TRBD2	TRBV6-4	TRBJ2-7	TGTGCCAGCAGCACGATGGTACTAGCGGGGGGTTACGAGCAGTACTTC	CASSTMVLAGGYEQYF
-	TRBD1	TRBV9	TRBJ2-4	TGTGCCAGCAGCACCGGACAGGGCCAAAACATTCAGTACTTC	CASSTGQGQNIQYF
-	-	TRBV30	TRBJ2-3	TGTGCCAGAGCCGATGGCCGGGTTACAGATACGCAGTATTTT	CARADGRVTDTQYF
few	-	TRBV30	TRBJ1-6	TGTGCCTGGACCCTGAAGGGACAATCATCACCCCTCCACTTT	CAWTLKGQSSPLHF
-	-	TRBV3-1/TRBV3-2	TRBJ2-3	TGTGCCAGCAGCTCTCGGGTTTATACGCAGTATTTT	CASSSRVYTQYF
-	TRBD2	TRBV20-1	TRBJ2-1	TGCAGTGCTAGTGCCCCGACTAGCAGTGGCAATGAGCAGTTCTTC	CSASAPTSSGNEQFF
-	-	TRBV5-8	TRBJ1-1	TGTGCCAGCAGCGACACCAGACAGTCGGCCCCCCCCCTGAAACGGCTCTTT	CASSDTRQSAPPLKRLF
once	-	TRBV9	TRBJ1-3	TGTGCCAGCAGCCTATCGGGGGTACGAAACACCATATATTTT	CASSLSGVRNTIYF
-	-	TRBV19	TRBJ1-5	TGTGCCAGTAGTATAGGGCGGAAATATCAGCCCCAGCATTTT	CASSIGRKYQPQHF
-	TRBD1	TRBV6-5	TRBJ1-3	TGTGCCAGCAGTTACTCGACAGGGGCTACTGGAAACACCATATATTTT	CASSYSTGATGNTIYF
-	TRBD2	TRBV4-2	TRBJ2-2	TGTGCCAGCAGCTTAGGACTAGCGGGGGCCGGGGAGCTGTTTTTT	CASSLGLAGAGELFF
once	TRBD2	TRBV10-1	TRBJ2-3	TGCGCCAGCAGTGGACCCCGTGGGGGAATCCGGACTAGCACAGATAAGCAGTATTTT	CASSGPRGGIRTSTDKQYF
-	TRBD2	TRBV6-5	TRBJ2-3	TGTGCCAGCAGAAGCGGGGGGGACACAGATACGCAGTATTTT	CASRSGGDTDTQYF
once	TRBD2	TRBV7-3	TRBJ2-7	TGTGCCAGCGGGCGGTCGGGGATAAGGGCTAGCGGGAGAAGTAGTGAGCAGTACTTC	CASGRSGIRASGRSSEQYF
-	TRBD1	TRBV3-1/TRBV3-2	TRBJ2-4	TGTGCCAGCAGCCCGAGACAGGGTTCGACCAAAAACATTCAGTACTTC	CASSPRQGSTKNIQYF
once	TRBD2	TRBV3-1/TRBV3-2	TRBJ2-3	TGTGCCAGCAGCCCCTCTAGCGGGGGACTTAGCACAGATACGCAGTATTTT	CASSPSSGGLSTDTQYF
few	-	TRBV30	TRBJ1-2	TGTGCCTGGAGTCTGGGCCGCCTAAACTATGGCTACACCTTC	CAWSLGRLNYGYTF
-	TRBD2	TRBV10-3	TRBJ2-3	TGTGCCATCAGGGGAAGACTAGCGGTAGATACGCAGTATTTT	CAIRGRLAVDTQYF
-	-	TRBV4-3	TRBJ2-7	TGCGCCAGCAGCCAAGAACAGGGAGTCTACGAGCAGTACTTC	CASSQEQGVYEQYF
-	-	TRBV23-1	TRBJ1-4	TGCGCCAGCAGTCAATGTGGCGTAGCCGAACTGTTTTTT	CASSQCGVAELFF